This is a list of T cell receptor beta chains from one sample in a study of OX40 agonist ivuxolimab in advanced cancers. The method was immunoSEQ multiplex PCR; TCRdb's version includes in-frame clones alone and lacks a portion of them. The sample contains over 20,000 clones, about 77% of which appear only once. This sample comprised CD4+ or CD8+ T cells sorted from blood, obtained in a trial of the OX40 agonist ivuxolimab. Every receptor here comes from an adult with an advanced solid tumor such as melanoma, head and neck, liver or kidney cancer. The CDR3 runs from the conserved cysteine through the conserved F or W. D genes are given only for firm matches. Part of the rows lack a size; the others show once, few, many or a class for expanded clones.

TRBV19	NA	TRBJ1-1	TRBD1	CASCGQGLGEAFF	TGTGCCAGTTGTGGACAGGGATTAGGTGAAGCTTTCTTT
TRBV29-1	few	TRBJ2-7	TRBD1	CSVAGTGTNEQYF	TGCAGCGTTGCCGGGACAGGGACGAACGAGCAGTACTTC
TRBV13	NA	TRBJ1-2	NA	CASKGLAGIGYTF	TGTGCCAGCAAGGGGCTCGCAGGCATTGGCTACACCTTC
TRBV11-1	NA	TRBJ1-1	NA	CASSALSGAQGEAFF	TGTGCCAGCAGCGCCCTGTCGGGGGCGCAAGGTGAAGCTTTCTTT
TRBV7-8	NA	TRBJ1-1	NA	CASSVGASGLNTEAFF	TGTGCCAGCAGCGTTGGGGCGTCGGGACTGAACACTGAAGCTTTCTTT
TRBV7-2	NA	TRBJ2-7	NA	CASSAGTPSYEQYF	TGTGCCAGCAGCGCCGGGACTCCTTCCTACGAGCAGTACTTC
TRBV4-2	NA	TRBJ1-2	NA	CASSQEKVVERGYTF	TGTGCCAGCAGCCAAGAAAAGGTGGTAGAGCGTGGCTACACCTTC
TRBV11-1	NA	TRBJ2-3	TRBD2	CASSPSGTSSDTQYF	TGTGCCAGCAGCCCGTCCGGGACTAGCTCTGATACGCAGTATTTT
TRBV11-3	NA	TRBJ2-3	TRBD1	CASSGTGDLHTQYF	TGTGCCAGCAGCGGGACAGGTGATTTGCATACGCAGTATTTT
TRBV19	NA	TRBJ1-5	NA	CASSIQAGSNQPQHF	TGTGCCAGTAGTATTCAGGCAGGGAGCAATCAGCCCCAGCATTTT
TRBV2	NA	TRBJ2-5	TRBD2	CASSFPLAGAPKNQETQYF	TGTGCCAGCAGTTTTCCCCTAGCGGGAGCCCCGAAAAACCAAGAGACCCAGTACTTC
TRBV6-1	NA	TRBJ1-1	NA	CASKGQLNTEAFF	TGTGCCAGCAAAGGACAATTGAACACTGAAGCTTTCTTT
TRBV5-5	NA	TRBJ2-3	NA	CASSLAWGATDTQYF	TGTGCCAGCAGCTTGGCCTGGGGGGCGACAGATACGCAGTATTTT
TRBV9	few	TRBJ1-6	NA	CASSAAGRGNSPLHF	TGTGCCAGCAGCGCCGCGGGGCGGGGAAATTCACCCCTCCACTTT
TRBV28	NA	TRBJ2-3	TRBD2	CASSLGGDSLWYTQYF	TGTGCCAGCAGTTTGGGGGGGGACTCACTATGGTATACGCAGTATTTT
TRBV18	NA	TRBJ1-2	TRBD1	CASSLRVPGQGSDYGYTF	TGTGCCAGCTCACTTAGGGTCCCGGGACAGGGATCGGACTATGGCTACACCTTC
TRBV2	NA	TRBJ2-2	NA	CASGRQSANTGELFF	TGTGCCAGCGGCCGTCAATCTGCGAACACCGGGGAGCTGTTTTTT
TRBV30	few	TRBJ1-2	NA	CAWSVAGMGGYTF	TGTGCCTGGAGCGTCGCGGGGATGGGTGGCTACACCTTC
TRBV5-6	NA	TRBJ1-2	NA	CASSYPGTQSYGYTF	TGTGCCAGCAGTTACCCCGGGACCCAGAGCTATGGCTACACCTTC
TRBV5-1	NA	TRBJ1-1	NA	CASSYGSDLTEAFF	TGCGCCAGCAGCTACGGCAGTGATTTGACTGAAGCTTTCTTT
TRBV4-1	NA	TRBJ1-6	NA	CASSQDKSGSWGSPLHF	TGCGCCAGCAGCCAAGATAAGTCGGGGAGTTGGGGTTCACCCCTCCACTTT
TRBV9	NA	TRBJ1-4	TRBD1	CASSVDPTGGTNEKLFF	TGTGCCAGCAGCGTGGACCCGACAGGGGGCACTAATGAAAAACTGTTTTTT
TRBV7-9	NA	TRBJ1-4	NA	CASSPSQGINEKLFF	TGTGCCAGCAGCCCCTCACAGGGTATTAATGAAAAACTGTTTTTT
TRBV27	once	TRBJ1-4	NA	CASSWAGANEKLFF	TGTGCCAGCAGTTGGGCAGGGGCTAATGAAAAACTGTTTTTT
TRBV5-3	NA	TRBJ2-3	NA	CARSLSHRVDHTDTQYF	TGTGCCAGAAGCTTGTCCCACAGGGTAGACCACACAGATACGCAGTATTTT
TRBV5-1	NA	TRBJ1-4	TRBD1	CASSPRTGGFNEKLFF	TGCGCCAGCAGCCCACGGACAGGGGGATTTAATGAAAAACTGTTTTTT
TRBV19	NA	TRBJ2-7	NA	CASSIVRDTSYEQYF	TGTGCCAGTAGTATTGTAAGGGACACTTCCTACGAGCAGTACTTC
TRBV2	NA	TRBJ2-1	NA	CASTARWIYNEQFF	TGTGCCAGCACGGCCAGGTGGATCTACAATGAGCAGTTCTTC
TRBV7-2	NA	TRBJ2-7	NA	CASSRTGPAIGQYF	TGTGCCAGCAGCCGCACGGGACCGGCCATCGGGCAGTACTTC
TRBV2	NA	TRBJ1-2	TRBD1	CASRDRANYGYTF	TGTGCCAGCAGGGACAGGGCGAACTATGGCTACACCTTC
TRBV11-3	NA	TRBJ2-3	NA	CASSFQGPGDTQYF	TGTGCCAGCAGCTTCCAGGGTCCGGGGGATACGCAGTATTTT
TRBV28	NA	TRBJ2-1	TRBD2	CASTQTSGRYNEQFF	TGTGCCAGCACCCAGACTAGCGGTCGCTACAATGAGCAGTTCTTC
TRBV7-3	few	TRBJ1-6	NA	CASSLMGFPSPLHF	TGTGCCAGCAGCTTGATGGGGTTTCCTTCACCCCTCCACTTT
TRBV6-6	NA	TRBJ2-5	TRBD1	CASRTRTGGIETQYF	TGTGCCAGCCGGACGAGGACAGGGGGCATCGAGACCCAGTACTTC
TRBV6-6	NA	TRBJ1-1	NA	CASRTQKNTEAFF	TGTGCCAGCAGAACACAGAAGAACACTGAAGCTTTCTTT
TRBV7-3	NA	TRBJ2-2	NA	CASSLTPPAGELFF	TGTGCCAGCAGCTTAACGCCCCCAGCCGGGGAGCTGTTTTTT
TRBV19	NA	TRBJ1-4	NA	CASSPSPATNEKLFF	TGTGCCAGTAGCCCATCACCTGCAACTAATGAAAAACTGTTTTTT
TRBV7-3	NA	TRBJ1-5	NA	CASSLQGSSSGQPQHF	TGTGCCAGCAGCTTACAGGGCTCAAGCTCGGGTCAGCCCCAGCATTTT
TRBV6-5	medium-sized	TRBJ2-2	TRBD1	CAIRPGTETGELFF	TGTGCCATACGCCCCGGGACAGAGACCGGGGAGCTGTTTTTT
TRBV19	NA	TRBJ2-1	NA	CASALYQDNEQFF	TGTGCCAGCGCCCTATACCAGGACAATGAGCAGTTCTTC
TRBV19	NA	TRBJ1-2	NA	CASMGAGRNYGYTF	TGTGCCAGTATGGGGGCAGGTCGCAACTATGGCTACACCTTC
TRBV11-1	NA	TRBJ2-4	NA	CASSDNYEAPRAKNIQYF	TGTGCCAGCAGCGACAATTATGAGGCCCCACGGGCCAAAAACATTCAGTACTTC
TRBV4-2	NA	TRBJ2-7	NA	CASSPLRRAYEQYF	TGTGCCAGCAGCCCCCTCCGGAGGGCCTACGAGCAGTACTTC
TRBV6-1	NA	TRBJ1-2	NA	CASSVHTQGYGYTF	TGTGCCAGCAGTGTTCACACACAGGGCTATGGCTACACCTTC
TRBV5-1	NA	TRBJ2-1	NA	CASSLSLNEQFF	TGCGCCAGCAGCTTGTCTTTGAATGAGCAGTTCTTC
TRBV29-1	NA	TRBJ2-5	TRBD2	CSVFGLAGETQYF	TGCAGCGTTTTTGGACTAGCGGGAGAGACCCAGTACTTC
TRBV27	NA	TRBJ1-5	TRBD1	CASRTGNQPQHF	TGTGCCAGCAGGACAGGGAACCAGCCCCAGCATTTT
TRBV7-9	NA	TRBJ2-7	NA	CASRASVSYEQYF	TGTGCCAGCCGAGCGTCGGTGTCCTACGAGCAGTACTTC
TRBV20-1	few	TRBJ1-6	NA	CSAGVSDGF	TGCAGTGCTGGAGTCTCCGATGGCTTT
TRBV4-1	NA	TRBJ1-3	NA	CASSHVLGGHSGNTIYF	TGCGCCAGCAGCCATGTCCTCGGCGGTCACTCTGGAAACACCATATATTTT
TRBV5-1	NA	TRBJ1-4	NA	CASSWGGLNEKLFF	TGCGCCAGCAGCTGGGGAGGGCTTAATGAAAAACTGTTTTTT
TRBV5-1	NA	TRBJ2-7	TRBD1	CASGFGTGAYEQYF	TGCGCCAGCGGCTTCGGGACAGGAGCCTACGAGCAGTACTTC